This T cell receptor (beta chain) emerged from a study of neurological immune-mediated disorders. 5'RACE employing 10-nucleotide random UMIs yielded the cDNA. Each CDR3 protein is one row after TCRdb ran MiXCR on the 5' RACE reads. Of 78,000 or so distinct CDR3 sequences in the sample, approximately 5% were seen once. The unsorted libraries originated from 2 million PBMCs kept at -80 C. Findings and caveats of the study: HTLV-1-associated myelopathy displayed the greatest TCR clonal expansion, and multiple sclerosis exhibited the smallest, lower than that of healthy controls.

The sample holds many counts of this clonotype. Its antigen remains unknown. Germline V gene sequence: CDR1 MNHEY, CDR2 SMNVEV (reference sequence). The germline V and J ends were trimmed by 5 bases and 0 bases, with 16 bases remaining between them. The CDR3 covers 16 residues. This sequence originates from a woman under 40 with multiple sclerosis. Specimen: PBMCs. The chain couples TRBV27 to TRBJ1-1, with D perhaps TRBD1 (5 bases). CDR3 sequence (DNA): TGTGCCAGCAGTGCCTCCGGGACCGTTATGAACACTGAAGCTTTCTTT. It codes for CASSASGTVMNTEAFF.